This TCR beta chain stems from a study of blood T cell repertoires in COVID-19. Study-level information: PBMCs, B-cell-depleted T cells, or T cells were the source of the cDNA or gDNA that made up the material.

Profiling relied on immunoSEQ multiplex PCR, and the TCRdb table lists in-frame clones only, not all of them. Of fewer than 60,000 clones in the sample, approximately 87% were seen once. Those enrolled in Seattle joined during active infection and were followed longitudinally afterward. Germline lookup yields CDR1 LNHDA and CDR2 SQIVND (reference sequence). J gave up 4 bases and V 8 bases, and 8 bases lay outside the gene matches. The CDR3 loop spans 14 amino acids. This chain connects TRBV19 to TRBJ2-1; 7 bases are a match to TRBD1. Sequenced material: peripheral blood. This clonotype was sampled from a woman in her fifties or sixties with COVID-19, enrolled during active disease. This chain's CDR3 is CASSGTEPYNEQFF. For the CDR3, the DNA is TGTGCCAGTTCCGGGACAGAACCTTACAATGAGCAGTTCTTC.